Listed below are T cell receptor beta chains from one sample, sequenced in a study of human T cells and chemical hapten exposure. TCRdb reprocessed the RACE reads with MiXCR, giving one entry per CDR3 protein. Among a few hundred thousand distinct CDR3 sequences listed, approximately 5.1% were seen once. Here the sequenced sample was whole blood, taken in connection with sensitization to the hapten diphenylcyclopropenone (DPC). Receptor source: a woman aged 45-65 years with alopecia areata. Some clones in this sample may be carry-over from other donors' samples. The CDR3 runs from the conserved cysteine through the conserved F or W. The order of the fields is D gene, clone size, V gene, J gene, CDR3 protein, CDR3 DNA. A D gene is named only where the DNA matches it firmly. Size tells how often a clone was seen (once, few, many) or the class of an expanded clone, and some rows leave it out.

d_gene: -
abundance: -
v_gene: TRBV2
j_gene: TRBJ2-1
CDR3aa: CATNSGASRGDEQFF
CDR3nt: TGTGCCACCAATTCAGGGGCCTCCCGAGGGGATGAGCAGTTCTTC

d_gene: -
abundance: few
v_gene: TRBV6-1
j_gene: TRBJ1-5
CDR3aa: CASSGRDPGSRQPQHF
CDR3nt: TGTGCCAGCAGTGGACGGGACCCCGGGAGTCGTCAGCCCCAGCATTTT

d_gene: TRBD1
abundance: few
v_gene: TRBV3-1
j_gene: TRBJ1-2
CDR3aa: CASSQGGTDYGYTF
CDR3nt: TGTGCCAGCAGCCAAGGGGGGACAGACTATGGCTACACCTTC

d_gene: TRBD2
abundance: few
v_gene: TRBV6-1
j_gene: TRBJ2-7
CDR3aa: CASRSGTSTGEQYF
CDR3nt: TGTGCCAGCAGATCCGGGACTAGTACGGGCGAGCAGTACTTC

d_gene: -
abundance: many
v_gene: TRBV28
j_gene: TRBJ1-2
CDR3aa: CASDAPSQDYTF
CDR3nt: TGTGCCAGCGACGCCCCGAGCCAGGACTACACCTTC

d_gene: -
abundance: many
v_gene: TRBV12-3/TRBV12-4
j_gene: TRBJ2-1
CDR3aa: CASSFRTTEGGEQFF
CDR3nt: TGTGCCAGCAGCTTTCGGACTACCGAGGGGGGTGAGCAGTTCTTC

d_gene: -
abundance: many
v_gene: TRBV10-3
j_gene: TRBJ2-1
CDR3aa: CAISETQGYNEQFF
CDR3nt: TGTGCCATCAGTGAGACTCAGGGGTACAATGAGCAGTTCTTC

d_gene: -
abundance: many
v_gene: TRBV6-1
j_gene: TRBJ1-5
CDR3aa: CASSSTGSSQPQHF
CDR3nt: TGTGCCAGCAGTTCCACAGGGAGTTCTCAGCCCCAGCATTTT

d_gene: TRBD1
abundance: many
v_gene: TRBV7-3
j_gene: TRBJ1-1
CDR3aa: CASSPTGAPTEAFF
CDR3nt: TGTGCCAGCAGTCCCACAGGGGCGCCCACTGAAGCTTTCTTT

d_gene: TRBD1
abundance: many
v_gene: TRBV7-2
j_gene: TRBJ1-5
CDR3aa: CASSPGQLGDQPQHF
CDR3nt: TGTGCCAGCAGCCCGGGACAGCTAGGTGATCAGCCCCAGCATTTT

d_gene: -
abundance: few
v_gene: TRBV6-5
j_gene: TRBJ2-1
CDR3aa: CASSLTQGYEQFF
CDR3nt: TGTGCCAGCAGCTTGACACAGGGCTATGAGCAGTTCTTC

d_gene: TRBD2
abundance: many
v_gene: TRBV29-1
j_gene: TRBJ2-1
CDR3aa: CSVEEAGVFF
CDR3nt: TGCAGCGTTGAAGAGGCGGGGGTGTTCTTC

d_gene: -
abundance: many
v_gene: TRBV6-5
j_gene: TRBJ2-5
CDR3aa: CASSPFRGGETQYF
CDR3nt: TGTGCCAGCAGTCCCTTTCGGGGAGGCGAGACCCAGTACTTC

d_gene: TRBD1
abundance: -
v_gene: TRBV6-5
j_gene: TRBJ1-1
CDR3aa: CASSYSQGATEAFF
CDR3nt: TGTGCCAGCAGTTACTCCCAGGGGGCCACTGAAGCTTTCTTT

d_gene: TRBD2
abundance: -
v_gene: TRBV19
j_gene: TRBJ2-3
CDR3aa: CASTPTSGGAGRSKNTQYF
CDR3nt: TGTGCCAGTACCCCGACTAGCGGGGGGGCCGGTCGGTCCAAGAATACGCAGTATTTT

d_gene: -
abundance: few
v_gene: TRBV6-1
j_gene: TRBJ1-1
CDR3aa: CASSEGGAFF
CDR3nt: TGTGCCAGCAGTGAAGGGGGAGCTTTCTTT

d_gene: -
abundance: few
v_gene: TRBV5-1
j_gene: TRBJ2-3
CDR3aa: CASSLDPQKQYF
CDR3nt: TGCGCCAGCAGCTTGGACCCCCAAAAGCAGTATTTT

d_gene: -
abundance: few
v_gene: TRBV2
j_gene: TRBJ1-1
CDR3aa: CASGGMGHLNTEAFF
CDR3nt: TGTGCCAGCGGGGGGATGGGACACTTGAACACTGAAGCTTTCTTT

d_gene: TRBD1
abundance: many
v_gene: TRBV20-1
j_gene: TRBJ1-6
CDR3aa: CSAWTGESPLHF
CDR3nt: TGCAGTGCTTGGACAGGGGAGTCACCCCTCCACTTT